This T cell receptor (beta chain) comes out of a study of blood T cell repertoires in COVID-19. Background on the study: The study drew acute and convalescent COVID-19 samples from the United States, Italy and Spain. PBMCs, B-cell-depleted T cells, or T cells provided the cDNA or gDNA that made up the material.

Original analysis: Estimated nucleated cell counts came from reference gene primer amplification. Profiling relied on immunoSEQ multiplex PCR, and the TCRdb table lists in-frame clones only, not all of them. From that table come the V and J calls and clone size; the DNA was used to work out D and trimming. The sample has almost 250,000 clones, around 85% seen once. Comment on this clone: The sample has other DNA sequences that encode this CDR3 too.

Participants spanned ages 18 to 89 years and resided in about 25 US areas. Sequencing was carried out using PBMCs or T cells enriched from blood (not recorded which). The sequence came from a woman between 50 and 59 years old with acute COVID-19.

The CDR3 region has the DNA TGTGCCAGCAGCTCCGGGACAGGAGATTCACCCCTCCACTTT. Residues: CASSSGTGDSPLHF. J is TRBJ1-6 and V is TRBV9, with 8 positions matching TRBD1. Germline lookup yields CDR1 SGDLS and CDR2 YYNGEE. The CDR3 runs 14 residues. J was trimmed by 8 bases and V by 4 bases; bases with no gene match: 5.